Sequencing of this T cell receptor (beta chain) was carried out in a study of T-cell reconstitution after alpha-beta-depleted transplantation in children. Study-wide results and caveats: Alpha-beta T cells about two months after transplant reportedly derived from several hundred expanded graft clones. Counts and diversity of T cells one year after transplant came mostly from newly produced T cells.

As it was prepared, the TCRbeta library received unique molecular identifiers. TCRdb analysed the PCR reads with MiXCR anew, one entry per CDR3 protein. The repertoire holds about 460,000 distinct CDR3 sequences, with 10% to 12% as singletons. This clonotype occurred a few times. Its antigen is undetermined. V shed 6 bases and J shed 0 bases, with 8 bases lying between them. The CDR3 loop spans 13 amino acids. CDR1 is SGHVS and CDR2 is FNYEAQ in the germline V gene. The input for sequencing was PBMCs, mostly from graft donor cells, taken 180 days after TCRalphabeta/CD19-depleted stem cell transplant. This TCR was sampled from a female patient under 10 years old who had a stem cell transplant for aplastic anemia, so the T cells may come from the graft donor. The chain carries TRBV7-6 and TRBJ1-1; no firm D call. The CDR3 here is CASRTHLNTEAFF. CDR3 bases: TGTGCCAGCAGAACCCATTTGAACACTGAAGCTTTCTTT.